This note documents a single T cell receptor (beta chain) sequence. The sample comes from a study of cytomegalovirus exposure and HLA in healthy donors. Per the germline V gene, CDR1 is LNHDA and CDR2 is SQIVND (reference sequence). The CDR3 is made up of 15 amino acids. V lost 5 bases and J lost 0, with 13 bases in between. In the PCR, 60 Vbeta and 13 Jbeta primers were used. Measured with immunoSEQ multiplex PCR; TCRdb has only the in-frame clones, and not every one. The sample records approximately 170,000 clones, more than 65% being singletons. The rearrangement joins TRBV19 to TRBJ1-1, with TRBD1 as a possible D gene (5 bases). The clonotype originates from a woman aged 25 to 45 in good health and CMV-seropositive. The sample consisted of PBMCs. CDR3 coding DNA: TGTGCCAGTAGTCGATTGCGGGGGATGAACACTGAAGCTTTCTTT. It translates to CASSRLRGMNTEAFF.